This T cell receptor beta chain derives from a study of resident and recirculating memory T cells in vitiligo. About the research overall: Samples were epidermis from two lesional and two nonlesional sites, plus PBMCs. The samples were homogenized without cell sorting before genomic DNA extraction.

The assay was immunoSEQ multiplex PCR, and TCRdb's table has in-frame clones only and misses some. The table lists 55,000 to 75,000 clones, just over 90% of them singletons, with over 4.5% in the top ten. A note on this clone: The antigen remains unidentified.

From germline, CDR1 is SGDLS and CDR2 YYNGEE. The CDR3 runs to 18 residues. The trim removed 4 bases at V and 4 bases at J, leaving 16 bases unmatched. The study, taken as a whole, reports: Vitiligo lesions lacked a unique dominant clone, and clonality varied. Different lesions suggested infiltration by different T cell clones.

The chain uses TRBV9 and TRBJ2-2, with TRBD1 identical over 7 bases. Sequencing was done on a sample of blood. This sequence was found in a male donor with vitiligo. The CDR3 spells CASSRSLGRGSVTGELFF. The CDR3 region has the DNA TGTGCCAGCAGCCGGAGTTTAGGCAGGGGGTCGGTCACCGGGGAGCTGTTTTTT.